This TCR beta chain was profiled in a study of control samples from healthy donors and cancer patients. Clones were sequenced by immunoSEQ multiplex PCR, and TCRdb holds only the in-frame ones, with some missing. This table has 110,000 or so clones, 89% appearing once. There are 18 residues in the CDR3. Trimming removed 5 bases from V and 1 base from J; junction bases left unmatched: 6. Germline CDR1 and CDR2: SGHNT and YENEEA. Material for sequencing was blood. This TCR came from a man aged 45-65 years in good health. The V gene is TRBV11-3, the J gene TRBJ2-1; 15 bases match TRBD2. The chain's CDR3 is CASSPGLAGGPSYNEQFF. The CDR3, as DNA: TGTGCCAGCAGCCCGGGACTAGCGGGGGGCCCTTCCTACAATGAGCAGTTCTTC.